Below, 11 T cell receptor beta chains from the same sample are listed, as sequenced in a study of identical twins. MiXCR, run by TCRdb on the 5' RACE reads, gives a single entry per CDR3 protein. Among around 680,000 distinct CDR3 sequences listed, 8.5% to 9.5% were seen once. This sample was shared with a second study, whose subject was yellow fever vaccine responses in identical twins.

Sequenced input: PBMCs. These receptors all stem from a woman aged 18-35 years in good health.

This clonotype has just a few counts. The V and J genes are TRBV12-3 or TRBV12-4 and TRBJ1-1, with TRBD1 identical over 7 bases. J was trimmed by 8 bases and V by 3 bases; bases with no gene match: 6. The CDR3 is 13 amino acids. CDR3 amino acids: CASSFAGQEEAFF. The CDR3 DNA reads TGTGCCAGCAGTTTCGCCGGACAGGAAGAAGCTTTCTTT.

This chain uses TRBV4-3 with TRBJ2-7; TRBD2 is a possible D gene (5 bases). V was pared by 0 bases and J by 0 bases, with 6 bases between. Germline-derived CDR1 and CDR2 are LGHNA and YSLEER. CDR3 size: 14 residues. CDR3 region: CASSQEGDSYEQYF. The CDR3 coding sequence is TGCGCCAGCAGCCAAGAGGGAGACTCCTACGAGCAGTACTTC.

The chain combines TRBV4-3 with TRBJ2-1; D gene uncertain. V gave up 4 bases and J gave up 5 bases, with 18 bases separating them. There are 16 residues in the CDR3. Looked up from germline, CDR1 is LGHNA and CDR2 is YSLEER. The chain's CDR3 is CASSLSLYLQNNEQFF. The CDR3 bases are TGCGCCAGCAGCCTTTCCTTATACCTCCAAAACAATGAGCAGTTCTTC.

The chain is built from TRBV7-3 and TRBJ2-2; D is unresolved. The germline gives CDR1 SGHTA, CDR2 FQGTGA. The CDR3 spans 12 residues. The V end was cut by 4 bases, the J end by 5 bases, with 5 bases between. As DNA, the CDR3 is TGTGCCAGCAGCTCCCTTACCGGGGAGCTGTTTTTT. It translates to CASSSLTGELFF.

This rearrangement joins TRBV4-2 to TRBJ2-3; TRBD2 matches 8 bases. The CDR3 is 17 amino acids. Germline CDR1 reads LGHNA; CDR2 reads YNFKEQ. The J segment lost 4 bases and the V segment lost 1 base, leaving 10 bases of the junction unmatched. The CDR3 coding sequence is TGTGCCAGCAGCCAAGTTAGGAGCGGGAGTTGGGCAGATACGCAGTATTTT. Amino acids: CASSQVRSGSWADTQYF.

This clonotype was counted between two and nine times. The chain links TRBV12-3 or TRBV12-4 to TRBJ2-1; 8 bases map to TRBD2. The CDR3 extends over 14 amino acids. Unmatched junction bases numbered 10, after V lost 5 bases and J lost 10 bases. In DNA form, the CDR3 reads TGTGCCAGCAGTGCCTCCTCGGGGGGGAGGGAGCAGTTCTTC. Protein: CASSASSGGREQFF.

The genes are TRBV12-3 or TRBV12-4 and TRBJ1-2; TRBD1 matches 7 bases. V gave up 6 bases and J gave up 5 bases; unmatched junction bases: 6. The CDR3 is made up of 13 amino acids. The CDR3 nucleotides read TGTGCCAGCAGCGGGACAGTTCAATATGGCTACACCTTC. As protein: CASSGTVQYGYTF.

The chain joins TRBV20-1 to TRBJ2-1, with 8 bases fitting TRBD2. This CDR3 has 14 residues. V was clipped by 5 bases and J by 4 bases; unmatched bases: 7. CDR1 and CDR2 from the germline V gene are DFQATT and SNEGSKA (reference sequence). The CDR3 protein is CSAGSGSSYNEQFF. As DNA, the CDR3 is TGCAGTGCTGGGAGCGGGAGCTCTTACAATGAGCAGTTCTTC.

The rearrangement joins TRBV7-9 to TRBJ2-4; D is tentatively TRBD1 or TRBD2 (7 bases each). Germline V gene sequence: CDR1 SEHNR, CDR2 FQNEAQ (reference sequence). V lost 5 bases, J lost 4 bases, and 15 bases lay in between. There are 15 residues in the CDR3. The CDR3 region has the DNA TGTGCCAGCAGCGGCCTCCAGGGGGGGAAAAACATTCAGTACTTC. It yields the protein CASSGLQGGKNIQYF.

There are a few counts of this clonotype. This chain connects TRBV25-1 to TRBJ2-3, with D unclear. In germline, CDR1 is MGHDK, CDR2 SYGVNS. Deletions cut 5 bases from V and 0 bases from J, with 9 bases between. CDR3 length: 14 residues. This chain's CDR3 is CASSFWDSTDTQYF. The CDR3 nucleotides are TGTGCCAGCAGTTTTTGGGATAGCACAGATACGCAGTATTTT.

This clonotype was picked up a small number of times. This chain uses TRBV12-3 or TRBV12-4 with TRBJ1-1; a weak D match, TRBD1 (6 bases). The CDR3 contains 15 residues. Trimming shortened V by 6 bases and J by 3 bases, and 17 bases separated the two germline ends. The CDR3 spells CASRPHGGLHTEAFF. CDR3 DNA sequence: TGTGCCAGCAGACCCCACGGGGGGCTTCACACTGAAGCTTTCTTT.